This TCR beta chain was recovered during a study of shared T cell receptors in the human thymus. This table comes from immunoSEQ multiplex PCR, and its TCRdb copy is limited to in-frame clones, with some not included. The data show about 660,000 clones, with roughly 88% seen just once and around 0.01% held by the top ten. Between the trimmed V and J ends, which lost 4 bases and 1 base, there was a span of 11 bases. Germline V gene sequence: CDR1 SGHNT, CDR2 YYREEE (reference sequence). This CDR3 is built from 14 residues. This sample was shared with a second study, whose subject was human thymus T cells. That report notes: In corrective heart surgery, resections were taken, and these provided the thymus tissue. Repertoires sampled from thymus and blood appeared biased in V and J gene usage. In unrelated individuals, thymic repertoires overlapped highly, according to related research.

The sequencing input was thymocytes. The chain carries TRBV5-4 and TRBJ1-1; D remains unclear. The sequence derives from a boy under two years old with a congenital heart defect. The CDR3: CASSLSRGNTEAFF. In DNA, the CDR3 is TGTGCCAGCAGCCTTAGCCGGGGGAACACTGAAGCTTTCTTT. The full variable domain, rest sourced from reference TRBV5-4 and TRBJ1-1, is ETGVTQSPTHLIKTRGQQVTLRCSSQSGHNTVSWYQQALGQGPQFIFQYYREEENGRGNFPPRFSGLQFPNYSSELNVNALELDDSALYLCASSLSRGNTEAFFGQGTRLTVV.